These T cell receptor beta chains were read from a single sample in a study of T cells in localized non-small cell lung cancer. Method: immunoSEQ multiplex PCR; TCRdb's copy keeps in-frame clones and lacks some. The sample has 2,000 to 2,500 clones; approximately 23% are singletons. The sample consisted of lung tumor tissue, taken before any cancer treatment. All receptors derive from a man between 35 and 75 years old with stage II lung adenocarcinoma. CDR3s leave out the opening cysteine and the closing phenylalanine or tryptophan.

v_gene	j_gene	CDR3aa
TRBV5-1	TRBJ2-3	ASSLGTSGGDTQY
TRBV28	TRBJ1-4	ASRSISSTNEKLF
TRBV28	TRBJ2-3	ASRLAGTALRNTQY
TRBV11-3	TRBJ2-7	ASSFSGRGYGEQY
TRBV19	TRBJ1-6	ASSAQGWDNSPLH
TRBV11-3	TRBJ1-3	ASSFYTSYLSGNTIY
TRBV6-8	TRBJ2-7	ASSPSGTGTSEQY
TRBV6-8	TRBJ2-7	ASSAGGSSSYEQY
TRBV19	TRBJ1-2	ASSVGWQSYGYT
TRBV6-1	TRBJ1-1	ASSEGGGQKAF
TRBV28	TRBJ1-1	ASSAGGWSTEAF
TRBV6-8	TRBJ1-5	ASGREGAAQPQH
TRBV14	TRBJ2-3	ASSPRPGGGPDTQY
TRBV23-1	TRBJ1-5	ASRNRGHNQPQH
TRBV19	TRBJ1-1	ASGGANTEAF
TRBV19	TRBJ1-2	ASSIIGTGAYRGYT
TRBV25-1	TRBJ1-5	ASSATGNNQPQH
TRBV9	TRBJ2-7	ASSVAGTVTYEQY
TRBV25-1	TRBJ2-1	ASSPGTGAYNEQF
TRBV15	TRBJ1-4	ATSPRTGRNEKLF
TRBV11-3	TRBJ1-1	ASRPQGGRLGAF
TRBV29-1	TRBJ2-5	SVVGQGSLGGTQY
TRBV18	TRBJ2-7	ASSPRLAYEQY
TRBV6-8	TRBJ2-7	ASSPALQGLRYEQY
TRBV23-1	TRBJ2-1	ASSPTGREGNSHAPLKNEQF
TRBV6-8	TRBJ2-1	ASSYSGSEQF
TRBV5-1	TRBJ1-5	ASRQDPRADQPQH
TRBV18	TRBJ2-3	ASSPPEGPTDTQY
TRBV11-3	TRBJ1-1	ASGLVRGNTEAF
TRBV15	TRBJ1-1	ATSRTRGMNTEAF
TRBV11-3	TRBJ1-3	ASSLAFSGNTIY
TRBV19	TRBJ1-2	ASSILGVSGGGYT
TRBV18	TRBJ2-7	ASSPPGAGDYEQY
TRBV28	TRBJ2-7	ASHRSPYEQY